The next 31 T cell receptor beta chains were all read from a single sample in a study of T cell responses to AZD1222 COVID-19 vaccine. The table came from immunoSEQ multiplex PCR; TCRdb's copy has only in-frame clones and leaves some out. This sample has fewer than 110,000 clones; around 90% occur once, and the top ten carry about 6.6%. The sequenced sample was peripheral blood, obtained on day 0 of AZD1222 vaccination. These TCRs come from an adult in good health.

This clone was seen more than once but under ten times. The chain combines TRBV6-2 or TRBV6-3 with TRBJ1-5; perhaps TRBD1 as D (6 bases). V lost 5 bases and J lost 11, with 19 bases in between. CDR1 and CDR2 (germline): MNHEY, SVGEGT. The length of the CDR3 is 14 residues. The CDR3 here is CASSGSGTFQTQHF. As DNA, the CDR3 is TGTGCCAGCAGTGGAAGCGGGACATTCCAGACCCAGCATTTT.

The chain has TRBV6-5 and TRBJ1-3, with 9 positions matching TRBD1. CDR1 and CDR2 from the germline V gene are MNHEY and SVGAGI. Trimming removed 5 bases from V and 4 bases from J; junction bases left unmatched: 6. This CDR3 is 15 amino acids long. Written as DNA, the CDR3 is TGTGCCAGCAGTCGGGGACAGGGCTTCGGAAACACCATATATTTT. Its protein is CASSRGQGFGNTIYF.

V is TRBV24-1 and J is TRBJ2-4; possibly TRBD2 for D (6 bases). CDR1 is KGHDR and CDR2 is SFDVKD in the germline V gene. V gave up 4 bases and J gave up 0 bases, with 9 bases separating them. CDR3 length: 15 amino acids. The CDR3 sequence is CATSEGGLAKNIQYF. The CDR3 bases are TGTGCCACCAGTGAAGGAGGGTTAGCCAAAAACATTCAGTACTTC.

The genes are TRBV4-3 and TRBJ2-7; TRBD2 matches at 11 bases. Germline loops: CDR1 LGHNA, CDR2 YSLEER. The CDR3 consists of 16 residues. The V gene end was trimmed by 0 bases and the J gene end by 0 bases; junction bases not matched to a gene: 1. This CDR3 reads CASSQDGTSGSYEQYF. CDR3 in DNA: TGCGCCAGCAGCCAAGACGGGACTAGCGGCTCCTACGAGCAGTACTTC.

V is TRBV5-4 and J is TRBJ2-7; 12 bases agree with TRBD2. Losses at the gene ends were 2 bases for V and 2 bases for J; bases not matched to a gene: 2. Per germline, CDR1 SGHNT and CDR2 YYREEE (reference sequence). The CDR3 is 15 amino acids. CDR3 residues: CASSLRLAGAYEQYF. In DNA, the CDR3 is TGTGCCAGCAGCTTAAGACTAGCGGGGGCCTACGAGCAGTACTTC.

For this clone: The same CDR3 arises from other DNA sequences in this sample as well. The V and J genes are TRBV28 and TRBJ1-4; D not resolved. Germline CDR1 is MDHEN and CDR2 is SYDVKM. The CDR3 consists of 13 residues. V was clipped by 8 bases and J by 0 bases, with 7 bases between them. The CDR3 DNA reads TGTGCCAGCGGTCCAGCAACTAATGAAAAACTGTTTTTT. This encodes CASGPATNEKLFF.

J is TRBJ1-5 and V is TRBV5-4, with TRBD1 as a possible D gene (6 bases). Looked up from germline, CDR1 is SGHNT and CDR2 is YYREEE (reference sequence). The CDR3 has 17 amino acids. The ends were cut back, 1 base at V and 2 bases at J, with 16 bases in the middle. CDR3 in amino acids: CASSLNGGRAGNQPQHF. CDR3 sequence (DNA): TGTGCCAGCAGCTTGAATGGGGGCAGGGCAGGCAATCAGCCCCAGCATTTT.

CDR3 sequence: CASSLRGLGTEAFF. The CDR3 DNA reads as TGTGCCAGCAGCCTGCGGGGCCTGGGCACTGAAGCTTTCTTT. V is TRBV7-6 and J is TRBJ1-1, with D tentatively TRBD1 (5 bases). The germline V gene encodes CDR1 SGHVS and CDR2 FNYEAQ. V was shortened by 5 bases and J by 4 bases, with 14 bases between the two germline ends. The CDR3 totals 14 residues. Using reference TRBV7-6 and TRBJ1-1 for the parts outside the CDR3, the full variable domain is GAGVSQSPRYKVTKRGQDVALRCDPISGHVSLYWYRQALGQGPEFLTYFNYEAQQDKSGLPNDRFSAERPEGSISTLTIQRTEQRDSAMYRCASSLRGLGTEAFFGQGTRLTVV.

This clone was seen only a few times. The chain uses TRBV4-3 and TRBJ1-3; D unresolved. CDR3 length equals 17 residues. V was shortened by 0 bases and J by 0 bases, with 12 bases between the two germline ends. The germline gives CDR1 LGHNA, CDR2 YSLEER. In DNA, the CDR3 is TGCGCCAGCAGCCAAGATCGGCGGCTGACCTCTGGAAACACCATATATTTT. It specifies CASSQDRRLTSGNTIYF.

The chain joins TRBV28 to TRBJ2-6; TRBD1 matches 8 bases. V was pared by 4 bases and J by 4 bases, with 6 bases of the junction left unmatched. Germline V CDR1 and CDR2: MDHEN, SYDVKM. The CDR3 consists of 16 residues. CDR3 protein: CASSYQGAFGANVLTF. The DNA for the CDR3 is TGTGCCAGCAGTTACCAGGGGGCCTTCGGGGCCAACGTCCTGACTTTC.

The CDR3: CASSSLMDAQPQHF. In DNA form, the CDR3 reads TGTGCCAGCAGCTCGCTGATGGACGCTCAGCCCCAGCATTTT. The chain carries TRBV6-5 and TRBJ1-5; D uncertain. This CDR3 region has 14 residues. Germline assignment: CDR1 MNHEY and CDR2 SVGAGI. V was cut by 6 bases and J by 6 bases, with 15 bases left in between.

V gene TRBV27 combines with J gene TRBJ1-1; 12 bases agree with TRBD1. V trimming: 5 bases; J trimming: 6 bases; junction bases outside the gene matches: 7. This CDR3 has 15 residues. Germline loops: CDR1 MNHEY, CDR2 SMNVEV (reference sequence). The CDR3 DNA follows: TGTGCCAGCAGTCCATATGGGACAGGGGGCGCTGAAGCTTTCTTT. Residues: CASSPYGTGGAEAFF.

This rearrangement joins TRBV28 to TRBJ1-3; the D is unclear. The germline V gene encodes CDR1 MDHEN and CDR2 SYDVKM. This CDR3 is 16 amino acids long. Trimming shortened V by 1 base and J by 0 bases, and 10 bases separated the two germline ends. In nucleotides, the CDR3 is TGTGCCAGCAGTTTATTACAGCCCAGCTCTGGAAACACCATATATTTT. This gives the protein CASSLLQPSSGNTIYF.

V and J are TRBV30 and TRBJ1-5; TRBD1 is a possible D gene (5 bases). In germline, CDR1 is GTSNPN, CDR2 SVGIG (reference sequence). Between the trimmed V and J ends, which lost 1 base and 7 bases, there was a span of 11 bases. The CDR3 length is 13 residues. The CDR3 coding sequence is TGTGCCTGGAGTGATGGAGGGGCCCAGCCCCAGCATTTT. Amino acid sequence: CAWSDGGAQPQHF.

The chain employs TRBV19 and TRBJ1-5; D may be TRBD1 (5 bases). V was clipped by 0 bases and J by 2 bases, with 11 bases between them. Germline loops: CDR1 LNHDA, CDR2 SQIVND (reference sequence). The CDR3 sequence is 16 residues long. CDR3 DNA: TGTGCCAGTAGTATAGATGAGGGGCATGGCAATCAGCCCCAGCATTTT. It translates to CASSIDEGHGNQPQHF.

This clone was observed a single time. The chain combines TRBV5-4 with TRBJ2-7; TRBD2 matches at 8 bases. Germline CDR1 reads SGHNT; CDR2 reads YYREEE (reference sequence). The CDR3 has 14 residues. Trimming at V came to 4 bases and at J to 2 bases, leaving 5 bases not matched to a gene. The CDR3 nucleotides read TGTGCCAGCAGCCTAGCGGGCTCGACCTACGAGCAGTACTTC. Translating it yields CASSLAGSTYEQYF.

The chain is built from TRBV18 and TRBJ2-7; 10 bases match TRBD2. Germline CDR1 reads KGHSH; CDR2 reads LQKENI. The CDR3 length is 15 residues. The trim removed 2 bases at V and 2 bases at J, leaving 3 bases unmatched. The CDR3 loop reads CASSPRSGRAYEQYF. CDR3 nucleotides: TGTGCCAGCTCACCAAGGAGCGGGAGGGCCTACGAGCAGTACTTC.

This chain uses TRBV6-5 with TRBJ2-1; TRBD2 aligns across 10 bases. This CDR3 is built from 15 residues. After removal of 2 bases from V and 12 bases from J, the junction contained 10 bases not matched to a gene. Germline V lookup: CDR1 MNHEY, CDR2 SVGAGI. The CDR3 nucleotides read TGTGCCAGCAGTTACGGACTAGCGGACCTGGGGGGGCAGTTCTTC. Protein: CASSYGLADLGGQFF.

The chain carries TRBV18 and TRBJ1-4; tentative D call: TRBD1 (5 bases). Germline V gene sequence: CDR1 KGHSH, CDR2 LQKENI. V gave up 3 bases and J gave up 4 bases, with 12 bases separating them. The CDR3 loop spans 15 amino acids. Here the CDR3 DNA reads TGTGCCAGCTCACCGCAGGGAAATGGTAATGAAAAACTGTTTTTT. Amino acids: CASSPQGNGNEKLFF.

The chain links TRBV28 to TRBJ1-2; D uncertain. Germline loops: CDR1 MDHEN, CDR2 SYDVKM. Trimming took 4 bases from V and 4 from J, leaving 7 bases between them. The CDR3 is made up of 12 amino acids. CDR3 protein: CASSSVGYGYTF. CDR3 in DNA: TGTGCCAGCAGTTCCGTCGGCTATGGCTACACCTTC.

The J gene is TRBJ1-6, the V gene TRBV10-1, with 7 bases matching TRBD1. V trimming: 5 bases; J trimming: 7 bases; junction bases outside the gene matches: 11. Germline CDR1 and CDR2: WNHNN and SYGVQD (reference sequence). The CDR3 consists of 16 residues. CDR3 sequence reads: CASSSTPGTENSPLHF. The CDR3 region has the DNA TGCGCCAGCAGTAGCACCCCCGGGACAGAGAATTCACCCCTCCACTTT.

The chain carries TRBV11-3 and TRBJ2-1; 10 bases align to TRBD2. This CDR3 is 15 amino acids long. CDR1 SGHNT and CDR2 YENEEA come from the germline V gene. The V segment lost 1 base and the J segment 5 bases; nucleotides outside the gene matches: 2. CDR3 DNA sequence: TGTGCCAGCAGCTTAGCTAGCGGGAGCGACAATGAGCAGTTCTTC. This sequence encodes CASSLASGSDNEQFF.

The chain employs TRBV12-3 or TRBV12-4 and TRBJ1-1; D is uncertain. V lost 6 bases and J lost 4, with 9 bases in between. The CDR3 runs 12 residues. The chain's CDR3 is CASRPDTTEAFF. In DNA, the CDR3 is TGTGCCAGCAGACCTGACACCACTGAAGCTTTCTTT.

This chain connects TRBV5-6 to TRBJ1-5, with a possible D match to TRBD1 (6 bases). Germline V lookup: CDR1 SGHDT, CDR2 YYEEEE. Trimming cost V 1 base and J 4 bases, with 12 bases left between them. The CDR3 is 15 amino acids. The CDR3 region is CASSLLGQGNQPQHF. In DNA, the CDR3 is TGTGCCAGCAGCTTGTTGGGGCAGGGGAATCAGCCCCAGCATTTT.

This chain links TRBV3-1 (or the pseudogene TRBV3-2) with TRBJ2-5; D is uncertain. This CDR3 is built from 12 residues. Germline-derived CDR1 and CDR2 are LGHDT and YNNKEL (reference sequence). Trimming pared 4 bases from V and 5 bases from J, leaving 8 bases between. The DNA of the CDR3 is TGTGCCAGCAGCCGGGCGCGCGAGACCCAGTACTTC. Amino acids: CASSRARETQYF.

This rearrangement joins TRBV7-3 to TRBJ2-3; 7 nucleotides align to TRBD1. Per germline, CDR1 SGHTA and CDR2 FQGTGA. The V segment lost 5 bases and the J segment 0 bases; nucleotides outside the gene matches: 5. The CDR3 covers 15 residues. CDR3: CASSRQGGSTDTQYF. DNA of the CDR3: TGTGCCAGCAGCCGACAGGGCGGGAGCACAGATACGCAGTATTTT.

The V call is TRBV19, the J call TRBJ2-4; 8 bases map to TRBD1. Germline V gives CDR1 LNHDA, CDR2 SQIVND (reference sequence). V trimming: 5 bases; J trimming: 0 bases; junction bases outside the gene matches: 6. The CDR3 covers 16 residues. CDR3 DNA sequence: TGTGCCAGTAGTGACAGGGGACGGTTAGCCAAAAACATTCAGTACTTC. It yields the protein CASSDRGRLAKNIQYF.

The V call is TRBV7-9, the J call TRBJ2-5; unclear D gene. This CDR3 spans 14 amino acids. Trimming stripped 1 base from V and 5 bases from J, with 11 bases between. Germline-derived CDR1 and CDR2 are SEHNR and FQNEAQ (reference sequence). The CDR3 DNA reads TGTGCCAGCAGCTTAGTTGGGAAAGGGGAGACCCAGTACTTC. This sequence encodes CASSLVGKGETQYF.

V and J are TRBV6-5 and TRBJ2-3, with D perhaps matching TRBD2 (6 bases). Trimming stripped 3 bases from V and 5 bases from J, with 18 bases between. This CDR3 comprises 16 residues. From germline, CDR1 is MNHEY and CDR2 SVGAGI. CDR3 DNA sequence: TGTGCCAGCAGTTATCGCGGACTATCAGCAGAAGATACGCAGTATTTT. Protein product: CASSYRGLSAEDTQYF.

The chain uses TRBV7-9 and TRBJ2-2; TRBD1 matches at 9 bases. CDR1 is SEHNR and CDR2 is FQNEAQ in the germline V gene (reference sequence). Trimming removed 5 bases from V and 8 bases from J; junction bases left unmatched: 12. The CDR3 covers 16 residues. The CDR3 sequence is CASSLDPGQGKGELFF. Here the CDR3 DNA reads TGTGCCAGCAGCCTAGATCCGGGACAGGGAAAAGGGGAGCTGTTTTTT.

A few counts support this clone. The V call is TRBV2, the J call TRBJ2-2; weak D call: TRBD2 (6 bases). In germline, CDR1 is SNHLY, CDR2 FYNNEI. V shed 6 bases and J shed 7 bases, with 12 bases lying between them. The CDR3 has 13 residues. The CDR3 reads CASRGTGSGELFF. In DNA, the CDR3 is TGTGCCAGCAGGGGGACTGGTAGCGGGGAGCTGTTTTTT.